A single sample gave rise to the 2 T cell receptor beta chains below, sequenced in a study of cytomegalovirus exposure and HLA in healthy donors. The PCR ran on 60 Vbeta and 13 Jbeta primers. Some clones are missing from TCRdb's copy, which holds only in-frame ones; the method was immunoSEQ multiplex PCR. The sample holds 60,000 to 75,000 clones, 65% to 75% seen once. Sequenced: PBMCs. The receptors here all came from an older woman in good health and CMV-seropositive.

The genes are TRBV30 and TRBJ1-2; perhaps TRBD1 as D (6 bases). Germline V lookup: CDR1 GTSNPN, CDR2 SVGIG (reference sequence). CDR3 size: 12 residues. V lost 5 bases and J 1 base, leaving 8 bases between the germline ends. CDR3 sequence (DNA): TGTGCCTGGGAAGGGGGTAACTATGGCTACACCTTC. This codes for CAWEGGNYGYTF.

This clone has only a few counts. The V and J genes are TRBV10-3 and TRBJ1-1; 7 bases are a match to TRBD1. V shed 1 base and J 5 bases; nucleotides not matched to a gene: 7. Germline V gives CDR1 ENHRY, CDR2 SYGVKD. CDR3 length: 15 amino acids. The CDR3 sequence is CAISEWNTGETEAFF. Written as DNA, the CDR3 is TGTGCCATCAGTGAGTGGAACACAGGGGAGACTGAAGCTTTCTTT.